The 10 T cell receptor beta chains below all came from one sample that was sequenced in a study of molecular identifiers for immune sequencing clone quantification. One entry per CDR3 protein, called by TCRdb with MiXCR from the PCR reads. The sample holds about 60,000 distinct CDR3 sequences, less than 20% seen once. Sequenced input: naive CD8+ T cells from blood, with Jurkat cell RNA spiked in. Subset meaning: FACS-sorted CD8+CD4-CCR7+CD45RA+ naive T cells. Every receptor here comes from a human donor in good health. Some libraries in this study had Jurkat cell RNA spiked in.

The sample holds many counts of this clonotype. This chain uses TRBV6-4 with TRBJ1-2; D is uncertain. Trimming stripped 1 base from V and 6 bases from J, with 6 bases between. There are 12 residues in the CDR3. Germline V gene data show CDR1 as MRHNA and CDR2 as SNTAGT. CDR3 protein: CASSDWSNGYTF. Here the CDR3 DNA reads TGTGCCAGCAGTGACTGGAGTAATGGCTACACCTTC.

This clonotype came up many times. This rearrangement joins TRBV4-3 to TRBJ2-3; D unclear. The CDR3 spans 14 residues. Germline V lookup: CDR1 LGHNA, CDR2 YSLEER. The V end lost 0 bases, the J end lost 0 bases, and 4 bases lay between the germline ends. In DNA form, the CDR3 reads TGCGCCAGCAGCCAAGATTCAAGCACAGATACGCAGTATTTT. Translated: CASSQDSSTDTQYF.

This clonotype was detected many times. The V and J genes are TRBV10-3 and TRBJ2-1, with 10 nucleotides matching TRBD2. Trimming cost V 7 bases and J 0 bases; bases outside gene matches: 6. CDR1 and CDR2 from the germline V gene are ENHRY and SYGVKD. The length of the CDR3 is 16 residues. CDR3 protein: CAITPSSGSSYNEQFF. Written as DNA, the CDR3 is TGTGCCATCACTCCATCTAGCGGGAGCTCCTACAATGAGCAGTTCTTC.

This chain joins TRBV20-1 and TRBJ2-5; the D is unclear. Per germline, CDR1 DFQATT and CDR2 SNEGSKA (reference sequence). V shed 6 bases and J shed 0 bases, with 11 bases lying between them. The CDR3 length is 13 residues. CDR3 residues: CSASRGNQETQYF. CDR3 bases: TGCAGTGCCAGCCGTGGTAACCAAGAGACCCAGTACTTC.

This clonotype was observed at least ten times. V and J are TRBV11-2 and TRBJ2-5, with D perhaps TRBD1 (5 bases). Deletions cut 1 base from V and 1 base from J, with 10 bases between. Germline lookup yields CDR1 SGHAT and CDR2 FQNNGV. The CDR3 has 15 amino acids. As DNA, the CDR3 is TGTGCCAGCAGCTTAGGTGCAGGGCGCCAAGAGACCCAGTACTTC. Residues: CASSLGAGRQETQYF.

The V call is TRBV29-1, the J call TRBJ2-7; 7 nucleotides agree with TRBD2. Trimming at V came to 8 bases and at J to 2 bases, leaving 21 bases not matched to a gene. The CDR3 runs 17 residues. Per germline, CDR1 SQVTM and CDR2 ANQGSEA. For the CDR3, the DNA is TGCAGCATGAGGTCGGGGCAGGGAGGGTTCAACCCCTACGAGCAGTACTTC. This encodes CSMRSGQGGFNPYEQYF.

This sequence joins TRBV27 and TRBJ2-5; 9 bases are a match to TRBD1. V was clipped by 0 bases and J by 4 bases; unmatched bases: 6. In germline, CDR1 is MNHEY, CDR2 SMNVEV (reference sequence). The CDR3 covers 16 residues. For the CDR3, the DNA is TGTGCCAGCAGTTTATCGATAACAGGGGGCGGAGAGACCCAGTACTTC. This codes for CASSLSITGGGETQYF.

Regarding this clonotype: The junction differs from germline at one of its ends, possibly a read error. The CDR3 protein is CVSSLAIGLNTEAFF. The CDR3 DNA sequence: TGTGTCAGCAGCTTAGCTATAGGCTTGAACACTGAAGCTTTCTTT. The chain combines TRBV7-6 with TRBJ1-1, with D hard to call. There are 15 residues in the CDR3. Germline V gene lookup returns CDR1 SGHVS and CDR2 FNYEAQ.

This clonotype was seen at least ten times. This chain joins TRBV19 and TRBJ2-2, with D perhaps TRBD2 (6 bases). The V and J ends lost 3 bases and 4 bases respectively, with 15 bases between them. The CDR3 is made up of 16 amino acids. Germline-derived CDR1 and CDR2 are LNHDA and SQIVND (reference sequence). The DNA for the CDR3 is TGTGCCAGTAGTATCGGACTAAGGGAACCCACCGGGGAGCTGTTTTTT. It yields the protein CASSIGLREPTGELFF.

This chain connects TRBV15 to TRBJ2-5; D may be TRBD2 (6 bases). The CDR3 loop spans 13 amino acids. In germline, CDR1 is LNHNV, CDR2 YYDKDF (reference sequence). Trimming removed 3 bases from V and 4 bases from J, with 9 bases in between. The CDR3 coding sequence is TGTGCCACCAGCAGTAGGAGGGGAGAGACCCAGTACTTC. Protein product: CATSSRRGETQYF.